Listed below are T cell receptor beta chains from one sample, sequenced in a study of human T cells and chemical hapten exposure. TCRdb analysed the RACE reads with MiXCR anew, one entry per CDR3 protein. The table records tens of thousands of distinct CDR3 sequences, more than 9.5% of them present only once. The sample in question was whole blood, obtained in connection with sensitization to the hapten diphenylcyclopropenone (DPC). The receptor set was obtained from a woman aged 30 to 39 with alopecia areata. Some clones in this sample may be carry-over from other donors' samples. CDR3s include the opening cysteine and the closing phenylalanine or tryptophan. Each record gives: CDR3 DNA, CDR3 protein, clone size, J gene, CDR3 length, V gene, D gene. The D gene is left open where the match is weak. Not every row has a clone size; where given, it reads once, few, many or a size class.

TGTGCCAGCAGCCAACAAAGCGGCGGGCCTGGAGCTTTCTTT	CASSQQSGGPGAFF	many	TRBJ1-1	14	TRBV4-2	-
TGTGCCAGCAGCTTTGCATTCGCGGGAGAGCGAGAGCAGTACTTC	CASSFAFAGEREQYF	-	TRBJ2-7	15	TRBV7-2	TRBD2
TGCAGCTTTCACACTCCAGGGGACGAGCAGTACTTC	CSFHTPGDEQYF	-	TRBJ2-7	12	TRBV29-1	-
TGTGCCAGCAGCTTCTCCGTTGGGGCCAACGTCCTGACTTTC	CASSFSVGANVLTF	few	TRBJ2-6	14	TRBV7-9	-
TGCAGCGTTGATCCAGGGGGAAACACCATATATTTT	CSVDPGGNTIYF	few	TRBJ1-3	12	TRBV29-1	-
TGTGCCAGCACCGGCTGGGGGGTCAGGCAAGCTTTCTTT	CASTGWGVRQAFF	few	TRBJ1-1	13	TRBV27	-
TGTGCCTGCAGCCCTGGGACAGGCTCAGATACGCAGTATTTT	CACSPGTGSDTQYF	-	TRBJ2-3	14	TRBV11-3	TRBD1
TGTGCCAGCAGCGTCGGGACTAGCGGGTTATACGAGCAGTACTTC	CASSVGTSGLYEQYF	many	TRBJ2-7	15	TRBV9	TRBD2
TGCAGTGCTTTTTACAGGGGGGCCTCCTACACAGATACGCAGTATTTT	CSAFYRGASYTDTQYF	many	TRBJ2-3	16	TRBV20-1	TRBD1
TGTGCCATCAGTGACGTGACAACAACAGATACGCAGTATTTT	CAISDVTTTDTQYF	-	TRBJ2-3	14	TRBV10-3	-
TGTGCCAGCAGTGGCTCCCAAACAGGGGGCTCCTACAATGAGCAGTTCTTC	CASSGSQTGGSYNEQFF	-	TRBJ2-1	17	TRBV6-2/TRBV6-3	TRBD1
TGTGCCAGCAGTGAGGCCGGGACAGGGTACGGTCAGCCCCAGCATTTT	CASSEAGTGYGQPQHF	-	TRBJ1-5	16	TRBV6-1	TRBD1
TGTGCCAGCAGCTTAGGGGCCCCTGGACAGAACATTCAGTACTTC	CASSLGAPGQNIQYF	many	TRBJ2-4	15	TRBV7-6	-
TGTGCCAGCAGCTTCAGCAGGACTGAAGCTTTCTTT	CASSFSRTEAFF	-	TRBJ1-1	12	TRBV11-1	-
TGTGCCAGCTCAACCGGAGGCACCGGGGAGCTGTTTTTT	CASSTGGTGELFF	few	TRBJ2-2	13	TRBV18	-
TGCAGCGCCGGAACACTCGGGACAGGGGAGGACTATGGCTACACCTTC	CSAGTLGTGEDYGYTF	few	TRBJ1-2	16	TRBV29-1	TRBD1
TGTGCCAGCAGAGGCATGAGCTCCTACAATGAGCAGTTCTTC	CASRGMSSYNEQFF	few	TRBJ2-1	14	TRBV6-2/TRBV6-3	-
TGTGCCAGCAGCCCGGACAGATCAGACTACGAGCAGTACTTC	CASSPDRSDYEQYF	few	TRBJ2-7	14	TRBV7-8	-
TGTGCCAGCAGCGGTAATAGCGGAGAGACCCAGTACTTC	CASSGNSGETQYF	-	TRBJ2-5	13	TRBV9	-
TGCGCCAGCAGCTTGACTGTCGCGACAGCGTCCACTGAAGCTTTCTTT	CASSLTVATASTEAFF	-	TRBJ1-1	16	TRBV5-1	-
TGTGCCAGCAGCGGGACTAGACAAGAGACCCAGTACTTC	CASSGTRQETQYF	few	TRBJ2-5	13	TRBV9	TRBD2
TGTGCCAGCAGTTTATTGGGAGTGGTAGGTGAGCAGTTCTTC	CASSLLGVVGEQFF	-	TRBJ2-1	14	TRBV28	-
TGTGCCAGCGGGACAGGGGGCTACGAGCAGTACTTC	CASGTGGYEQYF	few	TRBJ2-7	12	TRBV7-9	TRBD1
TGTGCCAGCAGCAGCCGGTCGGCTAGCGACCGATCCTACGAGCAGTACTTC	CASSSRSASDRSYEQYF	few	TRBJ2-7	17	TRBV21-1	-
TGTGCCAGCAGTCCCGGGACTAGCGGGAGTTACGAGCAGTACTTC	CASSPGTSGSYEQYF	-	TRBJ2-7	15	TRBV3-1	TRBD2
TGTGCCAGCACCAGACAGGGGACAATAGCCTACGAGCAGTACTTC	CASTRQGTIAYEQYF	-	TRBJ2-7	15	TRBV12-3/TRBV12-4	TRBD1
TGTGCCAGCAGCTTAAGAGGGGATGGGACCCAGTACTTC	CASSLRGDGTQYF	-	TRBJ2-5	13	TRBV7-3	-
TGTGCCAGCAGCTTATCCAGATCCTCTGGAAACACCATATATTTT	CASSLSRSSGNTIYF	few	TRBJ1-3	15	TRBV7-2	-
TGCGCCAGCAGCTACCAGGGGGAGTCGATCACTGAAGCTTTCTTT	CASSYQGESITEAFF	many	TRBJ1-1	15	TRBV5-1	TRBD1
TGTGCCAGCAGTAAGGGGGTGACCTACGAGCAGTACTTC	CASSKGVTYEQYF	-	TRBJ2-7	13	TRBV27	-
TGCGCCAGCAGCTGGGACAGGGTAGAAACTGAAGCTTTCTTT	CASSWDRVETEAFF	many	TRBJ1-1	14	TRBV5-1	TRBD1
TGTGCCAGCAGCCCCCGGGACAGGGGTGGTGGCTACACCTTC	CASSPRDRGGGYTF	few	TRBJ1-2	14	TRBV4-2	TRBD1
TGTGCCAGCAGCTTAGCGCTCGGAGGGGGCTACGAGCAGTACTTC	CASSLALGGGYEQYF	medium-sized	TRBJ2-7	15	TRBV7-2	-
TGTGCCATCAGTGAGCCAGGTGCCGGTTCACCCCTCCACTTT	CAISEPGAGSPLHF	many	TRBJ1-6	14	TRBV10-3	-